Below, one T cell receptor beta chain is given with its context. Trimming removed 6 bases from V and 4 bases from J; junction bases left unmatched: 6. The CDR3 covers 15 residues. Germline V gene lookup returns CDR1 LNHDA and CDR2 SQIVND (reference sequence). Profiling relied on immunoSEQ multiplex PCR, and the TCRdb table lists in-frame clones only, not all of them. The sample lists about 2,100,000 clones; around 93% were seen once. It was CD45RO-negative cells, positively selected for CCR7, that made up naive CD8 cells, with terminally differentiated effector memory CD45RA+ cells excluded. This sample stems from a study of shared clonotypes between healthy human individuals.

Sequencing input: naive CD8+ T cells from PBMCs. This clonotype originated in a man aged 18 to 29 in good health. Some clones in this sample may be carry-over from other donors' samples. V usage is TRBV19 and J usage is TRBJ2-1, with 10 bases that match TRBD2. The CDR3 DNA is TGTGCCAGTAGACGGAGCGGGAGGGGTTACAATGAGCAGTTCTTC. It specifies CASRRSGRGYNEQFF.